This note documents a single T cell receptor beta chain sequence. The data were produced by immunoSEQ multiplex PCR, yet TCRdb's version contains in-frame clones alone and is incomplete. The sample includes around 60,000 clones, approximately 83% of them seen just once. This entry comes from a study of blood T cell repertoires in COVID-19. The CDR3 runs to 16 residues. The germline gives CDR1 SEHNR, CDR2 FQNEAQ (reference sequence). V lost 5 bases and J lost 1; bases outside the gene matches: 8. The chain employs TRBV7-9 and TRBJ2-4; TRBD2 matches at 7 bases. The specimen sequenced was peripheral blood. This sequence was found in a man aged 45-65 years with COVID-19, enrolled during active disease. In DNA form, the CDR3 reads TGTGCCAGCAGCCCTTGGGAGGGCGACGCCAAAAACATTCAGTACTTC. Protein: CASSPWEGDAKNIQYF.